The 8 T cell receptor beta chains below come from one sample, sequenced in a study of CXCR3 chemokines and chemotherapy response in bladder cancer. TCRdb re-called the PCR reads through MiXCR, storing one row per CDR3 protein. The sample contains 13,000 or so distinct CDR3 sequences, roughly an eighth of which appear only once. Sample collection was performed from a patient whose treatment included neoadjuvant chemotherapy. The receptors originated from a human donor with bladder cancer that did not respond to neoadjuvant chemotherapy.

This clonotype was seen ten or more times. The rearrangement uses TRBV7-2 and TRBJ1-6; no reliable D call. The CDR3 spans 12 residues. CDR1 is SGHTA, CDR2 FQGNSA, per germline. The V end was cut by 8 bases, the J end by 9 bases, with 11 bases between. The CDR3 DNA follows: TGTGCCAGCGGCAATTTAAGTTCACCCCTCCACTTT. As protein: CASGNLSSPLHF.

This chain joins TRBV7-9 and TRBJ2-3; perhaps D is TRBD1 or TRBD2 (5 bases each). Trimming took 4 bases from V and 0 from J, leaving 14 bases between them. Germline V lookup: CDR1 SEHNR, CDR2 FQNEAQ (reference sequence). The CDR3 consists of 16 residues. CDR3 sequence: CASSYEGFQSTDTQYF. The CDR3 DNA reads as TGTGCCAGCAGCTACGAGGGGTTTCAGAGCACAGATACGCAGTATTTT.

In this sample, this clonotype turned up many times. The V and J genes are TRBV6-1 and TRBJ1-4; D not certain. CDR1 and CDR2 (germline): MNHNS, SASEGT. CDR3 length equals 16 residues. The V end lost 4 bases, the J end lost 4 bases, and 16 bases lay between the germline ends. CDR3 coding DNA: TGTGCCAGCAGTGTCCAAGGGCCGCCCCTTAATGAAAAACTGTTTTTT. Translated: CASSVQGPPLNEKLFF.

In its sample, this clonotype was seen many times. The V and J genes are TRBV9 and TRBJ2-7, with 10 positions matching TRBD1. The junction had 3 bases not matched to a gene; V was cut back by 3 bases and J by 3 bases. Per the germline V gene, CDR1 is SGDLS and CDR2 is YYNGEE. The CDR3 has 14 amino acids. The chain's CDR3 is CASSGGDRGYEQYF. The CDR3 DNA is TGTGCCAGCAGCGGGGGGGACAGGGGCTACGAGCAGTACTTC.

This clonotype was found a few times. The chain links TRBV7-9 to TRBJ2-7, with TRBD1 matching 8 bases. Germline CDR1 SEHNR, CDR2 FQNEAQ (reference sequence). V trimming: 5 bases; J trimming: 6 bases; junction bases outside the gene matches: 9. The CDR3 loop spans 14 amino acids. The CDR3 sequence is CASSTRQGIAEQYF. The CDR3, as DNA: TGTGCCAGCAGCACTCGACAGGGGATTGCCGAGCAGTACTTC.

This chain joins TRBV2 and TRBJ2-1; 13 nucleotides agree with TRBD2. The CDR3 runs to 18 residues. With 3 bases clipped from V and 8 bases from J, the junction kept 13 bases outside the gene matches. The germline CDR1 and CDR2 sequences are SNHLY and FYNNEI. In DNA, the CDR3 is TGTGCCAGCAGTGACAGTCTACTAGCGGGAGGGCCGGAGGATGAGCAGTTCTTC. Amino acids: CASSDSLLAGGPEDEQFF.

This clonotype was counted at least ten times. The gene calls are TRBV18 and TRBJ1-1, with 10 nucleotides matching TRBD1. The CDR3 runs 15 residues. The germline CDR1 and CDR2 sequences are KGHSH and LQKENI. The V segment lost 2 bases and the J segment 5 bases; nucleotides outside the gene matches: 5. CDR3 sequence reads: CASSPNDRGQTEAFF. The CDR3 nucleotides read TGTGCCAGCTCACCAAATGACAGGGGGCAAACTGAAGCTTTCTTT.

This clonotype has a count of ten or more. This chain connects TRBV28 to TRBJ2-3; D unclear. CDR3 length: 12 amino acids. V was cut by 2 bases and J by 4 bases, with 4 bases left in between. Germline lookup yields CDR1 MDHEN and CDR2 SYDVKM. The CDR3 DNA sequence: TGTGCCAGCAGTTTAAATGCAGATACGCAGTATTTT. It is translated as CASSLNADTQYF.